This record concerns one T cell receptor (beta chain) sequence. The data were taken from a study of control samples from healthy donors and cancer patients. The V and J ends lost 5 bases and 4 bases respectively, with 12 bases between them. The CDR3 covers 14 residues. The germline V gene encodes CDR1 SGHTA and CDR2 FQGTGA. Assay used: immunoSEQ multiplex PCR; TCRdb lists only in-frame clones, some missing. Of 350,000 to 450,000 clones in the sample, 90% were seen once. Sample: PBMCs. The clonotype comes from a man in his forties with head and neck cancer. The chain couples TRBV7-3 to TRBJ1-3; D is unclear. Written as DNA, the CDR3 is TGTGCCAGCAGCCCCGGCCGGTGGGGAAACACCATATATTTT. The encoded protein is CASSPGRWGNTIYF.